This T cell receptor (beta chain) was recorded in a study of cytomegalovirus exposure and HLA in healthy donors. Looking at the study overall: Earlier, some 180 million T cells were analyzed, and 90 million to 120 million unique TCR beta sequences were found among them.

Each donor's status was that of a healthy bone marrow donor. The study, taken as a whole, reports: The study flagged around 150 TCR beta chains as cytomegalovirus-associated. Analysis performed later found around 15,000 TCR beta sequences associated with HLA alleles at 0.05 false discovery rate.

Amplification used 60 Vbeta primers and 13 Jbeta primers. Profiled with immunoSEQ multiplex PCR; TCRdb holds only in-frame clones, not every one. The sample holds 100,000 or so clones; around 78% are singletons and the top ten take about 6%. CDR3 length: 14 residues. The V gene's germline CDR1 is SGDLS and CDR2 YYNGEE. About this clone itself: The antigen remains undetermined. One end of the junction fails to match germline, which may point to a read error.

Input material: PBMCs. This clonotype originated in a male donor in good health and CMV-seronegative. The chain joins TRBV9 to TRBJ1-2; 12 bases match TRBD1. The CDR3 region has the DNA TGTGTCAGCAGCGGAGGGACAGGGGGCTTAGGCTACACCTTC. Translating it yields CVSSGGTGGLGYTF.